This TCR beta chain was sequenced during a study of T cell responses to AZD1222 COVID-19 vaccine. Study-wide results and limits: Epitopes outside B.1.351 and B.1.1.7 mutated regions reportedly drew nearly half of spike TCRs. Donors were largely white British and mainly female; clonal diversity was possibly underestimated. Baseline antibody screening turned up just a handful of seropositive AZD1222 recipients. There were repertoire samples only from the period after the peak T cell response.

Trimming stripped 1 base from V and 5 bases from J, with 8 bases between. This CDR3 spans 13 amino acids. Repertoires were generated with immunoSEQ multiplex PCR, while TCRdb's copy carries only in-frame clones and drops some. The table shows about 100,000 clones, with 85% to 90% occurring only once. About this clone itself: What it binds is unknown. The sample has other DNA sequences that encode this CDR3 too.

The clonotype originates from an adult who received the AZD1222 COVID-19 vaccine. The rearrangement joins TRBV12-3 or TRBV12-4 to TRBJ1-1, with no clear D. This sample comprised peripheral blood, obtained 28 days after the second AZD1222 dose. The DNA of the CDR3 is TGTGCCAGCAGTTTAGGAGGTGGTACTGAAGCTTTCTTT. Its protein product is CASSLGGGTEAFF.